These 20 T cell receptor beta chains share one sample of origin, sequenced in a study of T cell responses to AZD1222 COVID-19 vaccine. TCRdb keeps only in-frame clones here, not all; method: immunoSEQ multiplex PCR. The sample shows tens of thousands of clones, roughly 89% of them seen only once. The specimen comprised peripheral blood, sampled 28 days after the second AZD1222 dose. These receptors were obtained from an adult who received the AZD1222 COVID-19 vaccine.

This chain uses TRBV5-8 with TRBJ1-1; TRBD1 aligns across 7 bases. With 2 bases clipped from V and 5 bases from J, the junction kept 9 bases outside the gene matches. This CDR3 contains 15 residues. CDR1 SGHTS and CDR2 YDEGEE come from the germline V gene. The CDR3 DNA follows: TGTGCCAGCAGCTTAAGCTGGGACAGTTTTACTGAAGCTTTCTTT. This codes for CASSLSWDSFTEAFF.

This sequence joins TRBV14 and TRBJ1-3; the match to TRBD1 covers 9 bases. Trimming took 6 bases from V and 4 from J; bases not matched to a gene: 4. This CDR3 region has 14 residues. From germline, CDR1 is SGHDN and CDR2 FVKESK. The CDR3 DNA sequence: TGTGCCAGCAGACGGACAGGGGACGGAAACACCATATATTTT. It yields the protein CASRRTGDGNTIYF.

The V gene is TRBV18, the J gene TRBJ2-2; D ambiguous. The CDR3 has 16 amino acids. Germline assignment: CDR1 KGHSH and CDR2 LQKENI. V was clipped by 2 bases and J by 0 bases, with 10 bases between them. The CDR3 nucleotides are TGTGCCAGCTCACCAAATAGACCCTCGAACACCGGGGAGCTGTTTTTT. Translated: CASSPNRPSNTGELFF.

J is TRBJ2-5 and V is TRBV6-1; 10 bases are a match to TRBD2. The junction had 12 bases not matched to a gene; V was cut back by 6 bases and J by 5 bases. The CDR3 loop spans 16 amino acids. The germline V gene encodes CDR1 MNHNS and CDR2 SASEGT. The CDR3 region has the DNA TGTGCCAGCAGGGAACTAGCGGGGAGTGACGTTGAGACCCAGTACTTC. Amino acid sequence: CASRELAGSDVETQYF.

The chain employs TRBV5-1 and TRBJ1-5; D is unresolved. Trimming pared 0 bases from V and 0 bases from J, leaving 7 bases between. The CDR3 loop spans 15 amino acids. CDR1 and CDR2 (germline): SGHRS, YFSETQ. CDR3 nucleotide sequence: TGCGCCAGCAGCTTGGATGGGAATAGCAATCAGCCCCAGCATTTT. This encodes CASSLDGNSNQPQHF.

The rearrangement links TRBV5-6 to TRBJ1-6; TRBD1 is a possible D gene (6 bases). Germline V gene sequence: CDR1 SGHDT, CDR2 YYEEEE. The CDR3 runs 12 residues. Trimming stripped 2 bases from V and 11 bases from J, with 8 bases between. The CDR3 protein is CASSLRGPPLHF. The DNA of the CDR3 is TGTGCCAGCAGCTTACGGGGGCCACCCCTCCACTTT.

The chain uses TRBV18 and TRBJ1-1, with a tentative D call TRBD1 (5 bases). Germline values: CDR1 KGHSH, CDR2 LQKENI. V dropped 2 bases and J dropped 7 bases, with 17 bases sitting between them. The CDR3 consists of 15 residues. The CDR3, as DNA: TGTGCCAGCTCACCATCGGGGGTAGGGCACCGTGAAGCTTTCTTT. Amino acid sequence: CASSPSGVGHREAFF.

The V call is TRBV5-1, the J call TRBJ2-5; 10 positions agree with TRBD2. V shed 1 base and J 2 bases; nucleotides not matched to a gene: 2. The germline CDR1 and CDR2 sequences are SGHRS and YFSETQ. This CDR3 has 15 residues. The CDR3 loop is CASSLQRGGQETQYF. The CDR3, as DNA: TGCGCCAGCAGCTTGCAGCGGGGGGGTCAAGAGACCCAGTACTTC.

This sequence joins TRBV10-2 and TRBJ2-7; 8 bases align to TRBD1. V lost 2 bases and J lost 4; bases outside the gene matches: 7. CDR1 and CDR2 from the germline V gene are WSHSY and SAAADI. The CDR3 runs 15 residues. The CDR3 region has the DNA TGCGCCAGCAGTGAGATGTCAGGGGGCAAGTACGAGCAGTACTTC. Protein product: CASSEMSGGKYEQYF.

This clone was found once. The chain has TRBV7-8 and TRBJ1-6; no clear D. The CDR3 sequence is 14 residues long. In germline, CDR1 is SGHVS, CDR2 FQNEAQ. Deletions cut 5 bases from V and 8 bases from J, with 13 bases between. The CDR3 coding sequence is TGTGCCAGCAGCGGCGGAATGAGGGATTCACCCCTCCACTTT. Protein sequence: CASSGGMRDSPLHF.

This clone was counted once. At one of its ends the junction is not consistent with the germline gene, which may arise from a read error. This chain links TRBV6-1 with TRBJ2-1; D is possibly TRBD2 (5 bases). This CDR3 spans 13 amino acids. The germline CDR1 and CDR2 sequences are MNHNS and SASEGT. In DNA, the CDR3 is TGTGCCAGCAGAGAAGCGGAATACAATGAGCAGTTCTTC. Amino acid sequence: CASREAEYNEQFF.

The chain uses TRBV11-2 and TRBJ1-3; unclear D gene. Per the germline V gene, CDR1 is SGHAT and CDR2 is FQNNGV. Trimming shortened V by 5 bases and J by 4 bases, and 15 bases separated the two germline ends. This CDR3 contains 15 residues. CDR3 DNA sequence: TGTGCCAGCAGCCGCGACGGAACAGCAGGAAACACCATATATTTT. It is translated as CASSRDGTAGNTIYF.

This chain connects TRBV6-5 to TRBJ1-2, with D unresolved. CDR1 MNHEY and CDR2 SVGAGI come from the germline V gene. Deletions cut 2 bases from V and 8 bases from J, with 9 bases between. CDR3 length: 12 residues. This CDR3 reads CASSYEPEGYTF. In DNA, the CDR3 is TGTGCCAGCAGTTACGAACCGGAAGGCTACACCTTC.

This chain joins TRBV18 and TRBJ1-2, with no clear D. The length of the CDR3 is 12 residues. The germline V gene encodes CDR1 KGHSH and CDR2 LQKENI. V was pared by 6 bases and J by 4 bases, with 9 bases between. The CDR3 DNA follows: TGTGCCAGCTCCGCCATGGGCTATGGCTACACCTTC. Translation gives CASSAMGYGYTF. The full variable domain, completed using reference TRBV18 and TRBJ1-2, is NAGVMQNPRHLVRRRGQEARLRCSPMKGHSHVYWYRQLPEEGLKFMVYLQKENIIDESGMPKERFSAEFPKEGPSILRIQQVVRGDSAAYFCASSAMGYGYTFGSGTRLTVV.

J is TRBJ1-5 and V is TRBV6-5, with 8 bases lining up with TRBD1. CDR1 and CDR2 from the germline V gene are MNHEY and SVGAGI. The CDR3 is 15 amino acids. With V trimmed by 6 bases and J by 2 bases, 6 bases remained unmatched. The CDR3 loop reads CASRTGTGGNQPQHF. For the CDR3, the DNA is TGTGCCAGCAGGACCGGGACAGGAGGCAATCAGCCCCAGCATTTT.

This chain connects TRBV10-3 to TRBJ1-1, with D hard to call. This CDR3 region has 11 residues. The germline V gene encodes CDR1 ENHRY and CDR2 SYGVKD. The germline V and J ends were trimmed by 5 bases and 7 bases, with 8 bases remaining between them. The CDR3 spells CAISSDFEAFF. As DNA, the CDR3 is TGTGCCATCAGTTCGGACTTTGAAGCTTTCTTT.

In its sample, this clone was seen once. The chain employs TRBV2 and TRBJ1-5; D possibly corresponds to TRBD1 (5 bases). Germline-derived CDR1 and CDR2 are SNHLY and FYNNEI. CDR3 size: 15 residues. Trimming removed 5 bases at V and 5 bases at J, with 16 bases between. The CDR3 spells CASSPSRGADQPQHF. CDR3 nucleotides: TGTGCCAGCAGTCCTTCTAGGGGCGCAGATCAGCCCCAGCATTTT. Based on the CDR3 plus reference TRBV2 and TRBJ1-5, the full variable domain is EPEVTQTPSHQVTQMGQEVILRCVPISNHLYFYWYRQILGQKVEFLVSFYNNEISEKSEIFDDQFSVERPDGSNFTLKIRSTKLEDSAMYFCASSPSRGADQPQHFGDGTRLSIL.

The rearrangement links TRBV3-1 (or the pseudogene TRBV3-2) to TRBJ1-6, with D perhaps matching TRBD1 (6 bases). V lost 1 base to trimming and J lost 4 bases, with 17 bases between them. Per the germline V gene, CDR1 is LGHDT and CDR2 is YNNKEL (reference sequence). The CDR3 runs 18 residues. For the CDR3, the DNA is TGTGCCAGCAGCCAAGTATCGGGGGCAGGGCAATATAATTCACCCCTCCACTTT. Encoded protein: CASSQVSGAGQYNSPLHF.

The V and J genes are TRBV18 and TRBJ1-5; D not certain. CDR1 KGHSH and CDR2 LQKENI come from the germline V gene. The V and J ends lost 1 base and 7 bases respectively, with 11 bases between them. CDR3 length: 14 residues. The CDR3 region is CASSPQGSEQPQHF. The CDR3 bases are TGTGCCAGCTCACCACAGGGCTCGGAGCAGCCCCAGCATTTT.

The V call is TRBV5-5, the J call TRBJ1-3; 9 positions match TRBD1. CDR1 is SGHKS, CDR2 YYEKEE, per germline (reference sequence). With 0 bases clipped from V and 2 bases from J, the junction kept 3 bases outside the gene matches. This CDR3 is 16 amino acids long. The CDR3 here is CASSLDGQGPGNTIYF. Written as DNA, the CDR3 is TGTGCCAGCAGCTTGGACGGACAGGGGCCTGGAAACACCATATATTTT. Complete variable domain (other parts from reference TRBV5-5 and TRBJ1-3): DAGVTQSPTHLIKTRGQQVTLRCSPISGHKSVSWYQQVLGQGPQFIFQYYEKEERGRGNFPDRFSARQFPNYSSELNVNALLLGDSALYLCASSLDGQGPGNTIYFGEGSWLTVV.